The rows below give T cell receptor beta chains drawn from one sample of a study of PD-1 blockade in classical Hodgkin lymphoma. The repertoire was sequenced with immunoSEQ multiplex PCR; TCRdb's copy has only in-frame clones and lacks some. The sample has just under 100,000 clones; over 80% are singletons. Sequenced here: peripheral blood mononuclear cells (PBMCs), sampled at baseline. These receptors were obtained from a human donor with classical Hodgkin lymphoma. CDR3s include the opening cysteine and the closing phenylalanine or tryptophan. The D gene is left open where the match is weak. Size is stated for part of the rows, as once, few or many counts, or as a class when the clone is expanded.

TRBD2	-	TRBV27	TRBJ2-2	TGTGCCAGCCGGCCGGGACTAGCGGGAGCGGGGGAGCTGTTTTTT	CASRPGLAGAGELFF
-	-	TRBV2	TRBJ2-2	TGTGCCAGCAGTGTCGAAGTGATCGCGAACACCGGGGAGCTGTTTTTT	CASSVEVIANTGELFF
TRBD1	-	TRBV15	TRBJ1-5	TGTGCCACCAGCAGAGAGACAGGGACGGGTCAGCCCCAGCATTTT	CATSRETGTGQPQHF
-	-	TRBV9	TRBJ2-2	TGTGCCGGACCACTGGCCCGACACCGGGGAGCTGTTTTT	CAGPLARHRGAVF
TRBD2	-	TRBV19	TRBJ2-2	TGTGCCAGTAGTACCCAGCGGGATTGGACCGGGGAGCTGTTTTTT	CASSTQRDWTGELFF
-	-	TRBV18	TRBJ2-3	TGTGCCAGCTCACCTGCCCCGGCAGATACGCAGTATTTT	CASSPAPADTQYF
TRBD1	-	TRBV28	TRBJ1-1	TGTGCCAGCAAGCCGGGGACAGGGGACATGAACACTGAAGCTTTCTTT	CASKPGTGDMNTEAFF
TRBD2	once	TRBV28	TRBJ2-2	TGTGCCAGCAGCGGGGGACTAGGACCACGGACCGGGGAGCTGTTTTTT	CASSGGLGPRTGELFF
-	-	TRBV7-9	TRBJ2-7	TGTGCCAGCAGCGAAGGTCTTCTGCGGGGAACGACCCTTTTGTACGAGCAGTACTTC	CASSEGLLRGTTLLYEQYF
-	-	TRBV2	TRBJ1-5	TGTGCCAGCAGTGACAGGGGTGGCAATCAGCCCCAGCATTTT	CASSDRGGNQPQHF
-	once	TRBV4-2	TRBJ1-2	TGTGCCAGCAGCTTGGCCGGGGCCGGTGGCTACACCTTC	CASSLAGAGGYTF
-	-	TRBV18	TRBJ2-2	TGTGCCAGCTCACAGTTACAGGAAACCGGGGAGCTGTTTTTT	CASSQLQETGELFF
TRBD1	-	TRBV27	TRBJ2-1	TGTGCCAGCGGTAGGAACAGGGGTGCCAATGAGCAGTTCTTC	CASGRNRGANEQFF
-	-	TRBV5-8	TRBJ2-7	TGTGCCAGCAGCTTGGCCGGAGGGAGCTCCTACGAGCAGTACTTC	CASSLAGGSSYEQYF
TRBD1	-	TRBV5-6	TRBJ1-2	TGTGCCAGCAGCATCGGACAGGGGGCTTTTGGCTACACCTTC	CASSIGQGAFGYTF
TRBD1	-	TRBV19	TRBJ2-5	TGTGCCAGTAGTATAGGGACAGGGGTCGGGGAGACCCAGTACTTC	CASSIGTGVGETQYF
-	-	TRBV4-2	TRBJ1-3	TGTGCCAGCAGTTCACCGGCCTCTGGAAACACCATATATTTT	CASSSPASGNTIYF
-	-	TRBV6-1	TRBJ2-3	TGTGCCAGCAGACTGTTCCTCACAGATACGCAGTATTTT	CASRLFLTDTQYF
-	-	TRBV29-1	TRBJ2-7	TGCAGCGTTCAATGGCGGACCTCCTCCTACGAGCAGTACTTC	CSVQWRTSSYEQYF
TRBD1	-	TRBV30	TRBJ2-5	TGTGCCTGGAGTGTGGGGACAGGGCGGGAGACCCAGTACTTC	CAWSVGTGRETQYF
TRBD1	-	TRBV6-6	TRBJ2-3	TGTGCCAGCAGTGACGGGCAGGGGGCAGATACGCAGTATTTT	CASSDGQGADTQYF
-	once	TRBV10-3	TRBJ1-2	TGTGCCATCAGTGGCGAGGGTACTTATGGCTACACCTTC	CAISGEGTYGYTF
-	-	TRBV25-1	TRBJ2-2	TGTGCCAGCAGTGAATCTTTTGAGACGGGGGAGCTGTTTTTT	CASSESFETGELFF
-	-	TRBV28	TRBJ1-5	TGTGCCAGCAGTGGAGTGATCAATCAGCCCCAGCATTTT	CASSGVINQPQHF
-	-	TRBV19	TRBJ1-5	TGTGCCAGTAGTATTGGGGGAATTCAGCCCCAGCATTTT	CASSIGGIQPQHF
-	-	TRBV9	TRBJ1-1	TGTGCCAGCAGCGTAGGGCTACAGGGCACTGAAGCTTTCTTT	CASSVGLQGTEAFF
-	-	TRBV2	TRBJ2-7	TGTGCCAGCAGTTCCCGGGACTTGCTCCTCTACGAGCAGTACTTC	CASSSRDLLLYEQYF
TRBD2	-	TRBV7-6	TRBJ2-7	TGTGCCAGCAGCTTAGGACCAGCGGGAGTAGGCTACGAGCAGTACTTC	CASSLGPAGVGYEQYF
-	-	TRBV2	TRBJ1-1	TGTGCCAGCAGTGAGACGCCCCCTGAAGCTTTCTTT	CASSETPPEAFF
TRBD1	-	TRBV4-2	TRBJ1-5	TGTGCCAGCAGCCAAGGGGGGACAGGGGGCCAGCCCCAGCATTTT	CASSQGGTGGQPQHF
-	-	TRBV6-5	TRBJ2-2	TGTGCCAGGGAACAAGGGGGTAACACCGGGGAGCTGTTTTTT	CAREQGGNTGELFF
TRBD1	-	TRBV27	TRBJ2-1	TGTGCCAGCAGCAAATCACCCGGGACAGGGGAACTCCATGAGCAGTTCTTC	CASSKSPGTGELHEQFF
-	-	TRBV5-1	TRBJ1-1	TGCGCCAGCAGCAAGACAGGTATGAACACTGAAGCTTTCTTT	CASSKTGMNTEAFF
-	-	TRBV5-6	TRBJ2-3	TGTGCCAGCAGCTTGGGAGCCCGCACAGATACGCAGTATTTT	CASSLGARTDTQYF
-	-	TRBV28	TRBJ2-4	TGTGCCAGCAGTTTCAGGCAGAACATTCAGTACTTC	CASSFRQNIQYF
-	-	TRBV7-8	TRBJ2-1	TGTGCCAGCAGCTTAGGTCATCCGGGGGCACCCTACAATGAGCAGTTCTTC	CASSLGHPGAPYNEQFF
-	-	TRBV6-5	TRBJ2-6	TGTGCCAGCAGTTACAACAGGGATGGGGCCAACGTCCTGACTTTC	CASSYNRDGANVLTF
-	-	TRBV14	TRBJ1-1	TGTGCCAGCAGCCCGCTGGGGGGGGCAGGGGAGGATTGGAGCACTGAAGCTTTCTTT	CASSPLGGAGEDWSTEAFF
TRBD1	once	TRBV19	TRBJ1-1	TGTGCCAGTAGCCCCCGAGGGGACAGGAACACTGAAGCTTTCTTT	CASSPRGDRNTEAFF
-	-	TRBV29-1	TRBJ2-1	TGCAGCGCCAGTACTATATCGGATGAGCAGTTCTTC	CSASTISDEQFF
-	once	TRBV13	TRBJ1-2	TGTGCCAGCAGCTTAGGAGGGGGGCGTTTAGGCGGCTACACCTTC	CASSLGGGRLGGYTF
-	-	TRBV7-2	TRBJ1-5	TGTGCCAGCAGCTTCGGCAGCCATGGGCCCCAGCATTTT	CASSFGSHGPQHF
TRBD2	once	TRBV19	TRBJ2-3	TGTGCCAGTAGTACCCCGGGACTAGCGGGAGGTGCAGATACGCAGTATTTT	CASSTPGLAGGADTQYF
TRBD2	once	TRBV15	TRBJ2-5	TGTGCCACATGCCCAAGGCGGGAGTGGGGGGAGACCCAGTACTTC	CATCPRREWGETQYF
-	-	TRBV5-4	TRBJ1-1	TGTGCCAGCAGCTTGACGGGGGGCCGGAACACTGAAGCTTTCTTT	CASSLTGGRNTEAFF
-	-	TRBV6-6	TRBJ2-7	TGTGCCAGCAGTTACTCAGACTCCTTCGAGCAGTACTTC	CASSYSDSFEQYF
-	once	TRBV2	TRBJ2-7	TGTGCCAGCAGTGGTTTACAGGGCAGAGGGGAGCAGTACTTC	CASSGLQGRGEQYF